This T cell receptor beta chain was observed in a study of T-cell reconstitution after alpha-beta-depleted transplantation in children. This clonotype occurred many times. Unique molecular identifiers were incorporated during preparation of the TCRbeta library. TCRdb itself ran the PCR reads through MiXCR, one entry per CDR3 protein. The table has a few hundred thousand distinct CDR3 sequences, around 9.7% seen once. This CDR3 contains 16 residues. The ends lost 4 bases at V and 5 bases at J; junction bases unmatched: 7. Germline V gene data show CDR1 as KGHDR and CDR2 as SFDVKD. Sequenced material: PBMCs from the stem cell graft donor, taken from the stem cell graft. The V gene is TRBV24-1, the J gene TRBJ2-1, with TRBD2 matching 10 bases. This receptor was obtained from a human donor who donated a stem cell graft to a child with SCID. CDR3 DNA: TGTGCCACCAGTGAGGCAGCGGGGGGGCAGCACAATGAGCAGTTCTTC. It is translated as CATSEAAGGQHNEQFF.